The rows below give T cell receptor beta chains drawn from one sample of a study of spatial heterogeneity in lung cancer. TCRdb processed the 5' RACE reads anew with MiXCR; each CDR3 protein has one entry. Here the sample spans 30,000 to 40,000 distinct CDR3 sequences, 5% to 6.5% being singletons. The starting material was PBMCs, obtained at surgery. These receptors originate from a female donor with early-stage non-small cell lung cancer. The CDR3 runs from the conserved cysteine through the conserved F or W. Fields, in order: V gene, D gene, clone size, J gene, CDR3 DNA, CDR3 protein. The D gene is left open where the match is weak. The size of a clone is reported for some rows only, either as once, few or many, or as a class for expanded clones.

V: TRBV2
D: TRBD2
size: many
J: TRBJ2-1
DNA: TGTGCCAGCACATTAGCGGGGGCGACCTACAATGAGCAGTTCTTC
CDR3: CASTLAGATYNEQFF

V: TRBV7-2
D: TRBD2
size: many
J: TRBJ2-3
DNA: TGTGCCAGCAGCTTAGGCCCACTAGCGGGGGGCACAGATACGCAGTATTTT
CDR3: CASSLGPLAGGTDTQYF

V: TRBV7-8
D: .
size: few
J: TRBJ2-3
DNA: TGTGCCAGCAGCTTAGGGGACGGCGGGTCAGATACGCAGTATTTT
CDR3: CASSLGDGGSDTQYF

V: TRBV24-1
D: .
size: many
J: TRBJ2-3
DNA: TGTGCCACCAGTGACCGAATAGAGCAGTATTTT
CDR3: CATSDRIEQYF

V: TRBV19
D: .
size: .
J: TRBJ2-7
DNA: TGTGCCAGTAGTATAGAACCCCCGGGGCAGGGGCTTACCTACGAGCAGTACTTC
CDR3: CASSIEPPGQGLTYEQYF

V: TRBV7-2
D: .
size: many
J: TRBJ1-1
DNA: TGTGCCAGCAGCGCTAACCTGAACACTGAAGCTTTCTTT
CDR3: CASSANLNTEAFF

V: TRBV7-3
D: .
size: many
J: TRBJ2-2
DNA: TGTGCCAGCAGCTCCCCCGCAGGGGTGACCGGGGAGCTGTTTTTT
CDR3: CASSSPAGVTGELFF

V: TRBV20-1
D: TRBD2
size: .
J: TRBJ2-7
DNA: TGCAGTGCTAGAGATCTAGCGGTGAGCTCCTACGAGCAGTACTTC
CDR3: CSARDLAVSSYEQYF

V: TRBV5-1
D: TRBD2
size: many
J: TRBJ2-7
DNA: TGCGCCAGCAGCGCGGGACTAGCGGGTTTCGGGGAGCAGTACTTC
CDR3: CASSAGLAGFGEQYF

V: TRBV3-1
D: .
size: many
J: TRBJ2-7
DNA: TGTGCCAGCAGCCGGGCCTCAGAATACGAGCAGTACTTC
CDR3: CASSRASEYEQYF

V: TRBV12-3/TRBV12-4
D: .
size: .
J: TRBJ1-5
DNA: TGTGCCAGCAGTTTACGGGCCAATCAGCCCCAGCATTTT
CDR3: CASSLRANQPQHF

V: TRBV7-8
D: .
size: few
J: TRBJ2-5
DNA: TGTGCCAGCAGCCCCCCGTCCAGACTAGAACCTGGTGGGACCCAGTACTTC
CDR3: CASSPPSRLEPGGTQYF

V: TRBV5-1
D: .
size: many
J: TRBJ2-7
DNA: TGCGCCAGCAGCACTCCCCCGGGGGCAAGCTACGAGCAGTACTTC
CDR3: CASSTPPGASYEQYF

V: TRBV28
D: TRBD1
size: many
J: TRBJ2-3
DNA: TGTGCCAGCAGTTTTCCAACTACCGGGACAGGGAGAGATACGCAGTATTTT
CDR3: CASSFPTTGTGRDTQYF

V: TRBV11-2
D: .
size: many
J: TRBJ2-6
DNA: .
CDR3: CASSSVAGGSPRTF

V: TRBV5-4
D: TRBD2
size: .
J: TRBJ2-7
DNA: TGTGCCAGCAGCCTGTCGGGACTAGGGCAAAACGAGCAGTACTTC
CDR3: CASSLSGLGQNEQYF

V: TRBV7-3
D: TRBD1
size: few
J: TRBJ1-1
DNA: TGTGCCAGCAGCTCAGACAGGGGGAACACTGAAGCTTTCTTT
CDR3: CASSSDRGNTEAFF

V: TRBV20-1
D: TRBD2
size: many
J: TRBJ2-1
DNA: TGCAGTGCATTACGGTTAGCGGGGGGGCGTTGGAATGAGCAGTTCTTC
CDR3: CSALRLAGGRWNEQFF

V: TRBV5-4
D: TRBD1
size: many
J: TRBJ1-1
DNA: TGTGCCAGCAGTCCTCTACTCCGGGACAGGGGGAGGAGTGAAGCTTTCTTT
CDR3: CASSPLLRDRGRSEAFF

V: TRBV27
D: TRBD1
size: many
J: TRBJ1-2
DNA: TGTGCCAGCAGCCCACAGGGGAATCTTGGGTCTGGCTACACCTTC
CDR3: CASSPQGNLGSGYTF

V: TRBV5-1
D: .
size: .
J: TRBJ1-2
DNA: TGCGCCAGCAGCTTGGGTCCAGACCCAATCTATGGCTACACCTTC
CDR3: CASSLGPDPIYGYTF

V: TRBV28
D: .
size: many
J: TRBJ2-1
DNA: TGTGCCAGCAGTTTTAGCCCGTACAATGAGCAGTTCTTC
CDR3: CASSFSPYNEQFF

V: TRBV29-1
D: TRBD2
size: many
J: TRBJ2-1
DNA: TGCAGCGTTGCTAGCTGGGGTAGCGGGGGGGCATGGTACAATGAGCAGTTCTTC
CDR3: CSVASWGSGGAWYNEQFF

V: TRBV23-1
D: .
size: many
J: TRBJ2-5
DNA: TGCGCCAGCAGCCTAGGGGCTTGGGAGACCCAGTACTTC
CDR3: CASSLGAWETQYF

V: TRBV6-1
D: .
size: .
J: TRBJ2-4
DNA: TGTGCCAGCACTCCCCCGGGGAGTCTAGGGGCCAAAAACATTCAGTACTTC
CDR3: CASTPPGSLGAKNIQYF

V: TRBV19
D: .
size: .
J: TRBJ1-1
DNA: TGTGCCAGTAGTATATCCGGGCGTCGGGCAGGAAACACTGAAGCTTTCTTT
CDR3: CASSISGRRAGNTEAFF

V: TRBV9
D: .
size: many
J: TRBJ2-6
DNA: TGTGCCAGCAGCGTAGGGCATGAGAAGGGGGCCAACGTCCTGACTTTC
CDR3: CASSVGHEKGANVLTF

V: TRBV18
D: TRBD1
size: .
J: TRBJ1-1
DNA: TGTGCCAGCTCACCAGGACAGGGGGCCGGAGCTTTCTTT
CDR3: CASSPGQGAGAFF

V: TRBV18
D: TRBD1
size: many
J: TRBJ2-5
DNA: TGTGCCAGCTCGGGACAGGGTCCAGAGACCCAGTACTTC
CDR3: CASSGQGPETQYF

V: TRBV11-2
D: .
size: few
J: TRBJ2-1
DNA: TGTGCCAGCAGCTTCTGGGGACACCCAGATTACAATGAGCAGTTCTTC
CDR3: CASSFWGHPDYNEQFF

V: TRBV7-2
D: .
size: .
J: TRBJ1-1
DNA: TGTGCCAGCAGCTTGAACGCCGAAGCTTTCTTT
CDR3: CASSLNAEAFF

V: TRBV11-1
D: TRBD1
size: many
J: TRBJ2-1
DNA: TGTGCCAGCAGCTCGAGCCGGGACAGGGTCAACAATGAGCAGTTCTTC
CDR3: CASSSSRDRVNNEQFF

V: TRBV9
D: TRBD1
size: few
J: TRBJ2-6
DNA: TGTGCCAGCAGCGTAAGACAGGGGGCGAGCGGGGCCAACGTCCTGACTTTC
CDR3: CASSVRQGASGANVLTF

V: TRBV9
D: TRBD1
size: many
J: TRBJ1-2
DNA: TGTGCCAGCAGCGGAGACAGGGGCCTCAACTATGGCTACACCTTC
CDR3: CASSGDRGLNYGYTF

V: TRBV6-5
D: .
size: few
J: TRBJ2-7
DNA: TGTGCCAGCATCCAGGACAGCAGCTCCTACGAGCAGTACTTC
CDR3: CASIQDSSSYEQYF

V: TRBV20-1
D: .
size: few
J: TRBJ2-3
DNA: TGCAGTCTAGGTCGGAGGGGGCCGCGCACAGATACGCAGTATTTT
CDR3: CSLGRRGPRTDTQYF

V: TRBV28
D: .
size: few
J: TRBJ2-5
DNA: TGTGCCAGCAGTTTCGGGGGTCAAGAGACCCAGTACTTC
CDR3: CASSFGGQETQYF

V: TRBV6-2/TRBV6-3
D: TRBD1
size: many
J: TRBJ1-6
DNA: TGTGCCAGCAGATCCCGAGCACAGGGGGTCGGGAATTCACCCCTCCACTTT
CDR3: CASRSRAQGVGNSPLHF

V: TRBV7-9
D: TRBD1
size: many
J: TRBJ2-7
DNA: TGTGCCAGCAGCTCCTGGGACAGTTCCGAGCAGTACTTC
CDR3: CASSSWDSSEQYF

V: TRBV5-1
D: .
size: many
J: TRBJ2-3
DNA: TGCGCCAGCAGCTTGCTCCCTGGGGATACGCAGTATTTT
CDR3: CASSLLPGDTQYF

V: TRBV7-3
D: .
size: many
J: TRBJ1-1
DNA: TGTGCCAGCAGCTATCAGGGTGTCACTGAAGCTTTCTTT
CDR3: CASSYQGVTEAFF

V: TRBV27
D: .
size: many
J: TRBJ2-1
DNA: TGTGCCAGCAGGGGAAGCTCCTACAATGAGCAGTTCTTC
CDR3: CASRGSSYNEQFF

V: TRBV14
D: .
size: few
J: TRBJ1-2
DNA: TGTGCCAGCAGCCATTCCGGAAGAACAGTCGCTGGCTACACCTTC
CDR3: CASSHSGRTVAGYTF

V: TRBV18
D: .
size: .
J: TRBJ2-6
DNA: TGTGCCAGCCGGACCTCTGGGGCCAACGTCCTGACTTTC
CDR3: CASRTSGANVLTF

V: TRBV12-3/TRBV12-4
D: TRBD1
size: .
J: TRBJ1-3
DNA: TGTGCCAGCAGTTTGCCCCCTAGGGTGAGCAGGGGGCTGAGGAACACCATATATTTT
CDR3: CASSLPPRVSRGLRNTIYF

V: TRBV5-1
D: .
size: many
J: TRBJ1-1
DNA: TGCGCCAGCAGCTCCCTCCCGGGGGCGGGCGAGAACACTGAAGCTTTCTTT
CDR3: CASSSLPGAGENTEAFF

V: TRBV24-1
D: TRBD2
size: many
J: TRBJ2-5
DNA: TGTGCCACCAGTGGCTCTAGCGGGGGGATAAGGCAAGAGACCCAGTACTTC
CDR3: CATSGSSGGIRQETQYF

V: TRBV7-2
D: .
size: many
J: TRBJ1-2
DNA: TGTGCCAGCAGCTTAGTATTCACAGGGAACTATGGCTACACCTTC
CDR3: CASSLVFTGNYGYTF

V: TRBV24-1
D: .
size: many
J: TRBJ1-2
DNA: TGTGCCACCAGTGAGGGGACGGGCTATGGCTACACCTTC
CDR3: CATSEGTGYGYTF

V: TRBV7-8
D: .
size: few
J: TRBJ2-2
DNA: TGTGCCAGCAGCCGACAGGGAGGCCCCGGGGAGCTGTTTTTT
CDR3: CASSRQGGPGELFF

V: TRBV20-1
D: TRBD1
size: many
J: TRBJ1-4
DNA: TGCAGTGCTAGAGACAGGACAGGGAATGAAAAACTGTTTTTT
CDR3: CSARDRTGNEKLFF

V: TRBV11-2
D: .
size: many
J: TRBJ1-1
DNA: TGTGCCAGCAGCTTAGGGGCAGGGTACACTGAAGCTTTCTTT
CDR3: CASSLGAGYTEAFF